The present T cell receptor (beta chain) was sequenced within a study of blood T cell repertoires in COVID-19. This table comes from immunoSEQ multiplex PCR, and its TCRdb copy is limited to in-frame clones, with some not included. The sample lists hundreds of thousands of clones, around 89% occurring once. CDR3 length equals 14 residues. Trimming shortened V by 6 bases and J by 2 bases, and 15 bases separated the two germline ends. Germline-derived CDR1 and CDR2 are SGHRS and YFSETQ. Participants were placed into cohorts based on the clinical history they reported. Sequenced sample: PBMCs or T cells enriched from blood (not recorded which). The sequence was obtained from a man aged 35 to 55 who had recovered from COVID-19. The chain uses TRBV5-1 and TRBJ2-7; possible D gene TRBD2, 6 bases. The CDR3 protein is CASTTTGGTYEQYF. The CDR3 bases are TGCGCCAGCACTACTACCGGGGGAACCTACGAGCAGTACTTC.